These 5 T cell receptor beta chains share one sample of origin, sequenced in a study of cytomegalovirus exposure and HLA in healthy donors (TCRdb year 2017). Libraries were built with the immunoSEQ multiplex PCR assay. For the multiplex PCR, a mixture combining 60 forward primers for TCR Vbeta segments and 13 reverse primers for TCR Jbeta segments was used. TCRdb re-hosts the immuneACCESS table, in-frame sequences only. Its copies lack some clones; in the studies checked, an unresolved V gene accounts for under half of them, and the cause for the rest is not known. Across this sample there are about 130,000 clones, with 70% to 85% seen only once. The ten largest clones add up to approximately 2.5% of the sample. Sequencing was performed on PBMCs. These receptors were obtained from a man between 45 and 60 years old in good health and CMV-seronegative.

V and J are TRBV29-1 and TRBJ1-1, with a tentative D call TRBD1 (6 bases). The germline V gene has CDR1 SQVTM and CDR2 ANQGSEA. V was cut by 6 bases and J by 1 base, with 12 bases left in between. This CDR3 is built from 13 residues. In DNA form, the CDR3 reads TGCAGCGTGAAGATACAGGGGAACACTGAAGCTTTCTTT. Translating it yields CSVKIQGNTEAFF.

The chain has TRBV6-5 and TRBJ1-3; TRBD1 is a possible D gene (5 bases). V was pared by 5 bases and J by 0 bases, with 11 bases between. CDR1 and CDR2 from the germline V gene are MNHEY and SVGAGI. CDR3 size: 15 residues. DNA of the CDR3: TGTGCCAGCAGTAGGGCAGGGCCCTCTGGAAACACCATATATTTT. This gives the protein CASSRAGPSGNTIYF.

The gene calls are TRBV18 and TRBJ2-5; tentatively, D is TRBD2 (6 bases). V was clipped by 2 bases and J by 1 base, with 14 bases between them. Per the germline V gene, CDR1 is KGHSH and CDR2 is LQKENI. The CDR3 loop spans 16 amino acids. The CDR3 region is CASSPVLGGVQETQYF. As DNA, the CDR3 is TGTGCCAGCTCACCAGTCTTGGGCGGGGTCCAAGAGACCCAGTACTTC.

The chain has TRBV28 and TRBJ2-1, with no clear D. Germline assignment: CDR1 MDHEN and CDR2 SYDVKM. Trimming removed 3 bases from V and 5 bases from J, with 8 bases in between. The CDR3 has 13 residues. The CDR3: CASSFRLDNEQFF. The CDR3 region has the DNA TGTGCCAGCAGTTTCAGGCTCGACAATGAGCAGTTCTTC.

The rearrangement joins TRBV28 to TRBJ2-3; 7 bases fit TRBD2. Germline CDR1 reads MDHEN; CDR2 reads SYDVKM. This CDR3 region has 15 residues. V shed 3 bases and J 0 bases; nucleotides not matched to a gene: 3. CDR3 protein: CASSLGGYSTDTQYF. The CDR3 nucleotides read TGTGCCAGCAGTTTGGGGGGGTATAGCACAGATACGCAGTATTTT. Full variable domain (remainder filled in from reference TRBV28 and TRBJ2-3): DVKVTQSSRYLVKRTGEKVFLECVQDMDHENMFWYRQDPGLGLRLIYFSYDVKMKEKGDIPEGYSVSREKKERFSLILESASTNQTSMYLCASSLGGYSTDTQYFGPGTRLTVL.